This T cell receptor (beta chain) was identified in a study of cytomegalovirus exposure and HLA in healthy donors. The study ran its PCR with 60 Vbeta and 13 Jbeta primers. TCRdb keeps only in-frame clones here, not all; method: immunoSEQ multiplex PCR. In the table there are over 95,000 clones, 65% to 80% of which are singletons. This CDR3 has 18 amino acids. The germline V gene has CDR1 SEHNR and CDR2 FQNEAQ (reference sequence). The ends were cut back, 7 bases at V and 4 bases at J, with 25 bases in the middle. The donors were healthy bone marrow donors. V is TRBV7-9 and J is TRBJ2-2, with D perhaps matching TRBD1 (5 bases). This sequence originates from a man in his forties in good health and CMV-seropositive. Sequenced material: PBMCs. As DNA, the CDR3 is TGTGCCAGCATAGATACCGCGAGTCAGGGCGGCGGCACCGGGGAGCTGTTTTTT. This codes for CASIDTASQGGGTGELFF.